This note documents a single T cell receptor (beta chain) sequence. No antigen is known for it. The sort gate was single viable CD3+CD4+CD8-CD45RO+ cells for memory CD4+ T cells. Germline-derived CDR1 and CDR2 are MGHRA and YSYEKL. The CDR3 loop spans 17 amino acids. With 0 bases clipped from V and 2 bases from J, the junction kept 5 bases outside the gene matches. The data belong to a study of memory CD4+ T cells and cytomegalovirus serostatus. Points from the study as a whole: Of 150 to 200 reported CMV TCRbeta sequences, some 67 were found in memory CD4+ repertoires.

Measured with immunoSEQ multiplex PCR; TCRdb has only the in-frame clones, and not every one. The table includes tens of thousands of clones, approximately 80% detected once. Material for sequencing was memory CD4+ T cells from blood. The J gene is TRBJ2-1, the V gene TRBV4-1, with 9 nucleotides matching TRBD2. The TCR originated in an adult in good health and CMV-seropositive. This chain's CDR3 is CASSQDLTSGTYNEQFF. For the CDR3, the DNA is TGCGCCAGCAGCCAAGATTTGACTAGCGGCACCTACAATGAGCAGTTCTTC.